This T cell receptor beta chain appears in the sequencing data of a study of blood T cell repertoires in COVID-19. Study-level information: Sites in the United States, Italy and Spain provided acute and convalescent COVID-19 samples.

V was pared by 2 bases and J by 2 bases, with 1 base of the junction left unmatched. Germline V gives CDR1 SNHLY, CDR2 FYNNEI. The CDR3 runs to 14 residues. Study processing details: Amplification of reference gene primers provided the estimated nucleated cell counts. Clones were sequenced by immunoSEQ multiplex PCR, and TCRdb holds only the in-frame ones, with some missing. V and J calls plus clone size are reproduced from that table; the DNA served to infer D and trimming. The repertoire holds about 250,000 clones, with around 82% as singletons. The sequence derives from a man aged 50-59 years with active or convalescent COVID-19. Specimen: peripheral blood. V and J are TRBV2 and TRBJ2-3; 7 bases are shared with TRBD2. The DNA of the CDR3 is TGTGCCAGCAGTGAACTAGCGGTCACAGATACGCAGTATTTT. Translation: CASSELAVTDTQYF.